Below are 23 T cell receptor beta chains sequenced from a single sample in a study of blood T cell repertoires in COVID-19. Using immunoSEQ multiplex PCR, the repertoire was profiled, and TCRdb retains in-frame clones only, with some absent. The table lists approximately 58,000 clones, 84% of them singletons, with approximately 5.6% in the top ten. The sequencing input was peripheral blood. These receptors came from a woman in her sixties with acute or convalescent COVID-19.

This clone came up once. The V gene is TRBV3-1 (or the pseudogene TRBV3-2), the J gene TRBJ1-2; 8 bases fit TRBD1. With 1 base clipped from V and 6 bases from J, the junction kept 10 bases outside the gene matches. This CDR3 has 16 residues. Looked up from germline, CDR1 is LGHDT and CDR2 is YNNKEL (reference sequence). CDR3 loop: CASSQVSRAGGDGYTF. DNA of the CDR3: TGTGCCAGCAGCCAAGTATCCCGAGCAGGGGGCGATGGCTACACCTTC.

The genes are TRBV11-2 and TRBJ2-7; weak D call: TRBD1 (6 bases). V was clipped by 0 bases and J by 3 bases, with 12 bases between them. From germline, CDR1 is SGHAT and CDR2 FQNNGV. The CDR3 has 15 residues. The CDR3 loop is CASSLDRGTNYEQYF. CDR3 nucleotide sequence: TGTGCCAGCAGCTTAGATAGGGGGACGAACTACGAGCAGTACTTC.

The CDR3 spells CASSLNTGGRNTEAFF. CDR3 nucleotides: TGTGCCAGCAGCTTGAATACAGGGGGCCGGAACACTGAAGCTTTCTTT. The chain joins TRBV5-4 to TRBJ1-1; 9 nucleotides agree with TRBD1. The CDR3 contains 16 residues. V was pared by 1 base and J by 1 base, with 5 bases of the junction left unmatched. Per germline, CDR1 SGHNT and CDR2 YYREEE (reference sequence).

V usage is TRBV6-1 and J usage is TRBJ1-2, with D tentatively TRBD1 (6 bases). Per germline, CDR1 MNHNS and CDR2 SASEGT. The CDR3 length is 17 residues. V was clipped by 4 bases and J by 2 bases, with 20 bases between them. The CDR3 coding sequence is TGTGCCAGCAGTGTGGCTCGGACAGCTGGGTTCAACTATGGCTACACCTTC. This translates into CASSVARTAGFNYGYTF.

A word on this clone: Mismatch with germline at one junction end may stem from a read error. This chain links TRBV5-6 with TRBJ2-5, with a tentative D call TRBD1 (6 bases). Per germline, CDR1 SGHDT and CDR2 YYEEEE. The CDR3 length is 14 residues. CDR3 residues: CASSLARGQGTQYF. CDR3 in DNA: TGTGCCAGCAGCTTGGCCAGGGGCCAAGGGACCCAGTACTTC. Looking up the rest from reference TRBV5-6 and TRBJ2-5 gives the full variable domain: DAGVTQSPTHLIKTRGQQVTLRCSPKSGHDTVSWYQQALGQGPQFIFQYYEEEERQRGNFPDRFSGHQFPNYSSELNVNALLLGDSALYLCASSLARGQGTQYFGPGTRLLVL.

The CDR3, as DNA: TGTGCCAGCAGCTTGCAGGACAGGGTGGCCGGGGAGCTGTTTTTT. Its protein product is CASSLQDRVAGELFF. This sequence joins TRBV5-6 and TRBJ2-2; 8 positions match TRBD1. There are 15 residues in the CDR3. V dropped 1 base and J dropped 6; count of bases not matched to a gene: 5. Per the germline V gene, CDR1 is SGHDT and CDR2 is YYEEEE.

In its sample, this clone was seen a few times. V and J are TRBV30 and TRBJ1-2; possible D gene TRBD1, 6 bases. Germline values: CDR1 GTSNPN, CDR2 SVGIG (reference sequence). V was pared by 3 bases and J by 4 bases, with 15 bases between. The CDR3 is 14 amino acids. The CDR3 coding sequence is TGTGCCTGGAGGGCCGACAGGTCAGGCTATGGCTACACCTTC. Protein sequence: CAWRADRSGYGYTF.

The chain uses TRBV3-1 (or the pseudogene TRBV3-2) and TRBJ1-2, with D possibly matching TRBD1 (5 bases). The germline V and J ends were trimmed by 2 bases and 12 bases, with 10 bases remaining between them. There are 11 residues in the CDR3. CDR1 is LGHDT and CDR2 is YNNKEL in the germline V gene (reference sequence). CDR3 region: CASSQLGENTF. The CDR3 nucleotides read TGTGCCAGCAGCCAATTAGGGGAAAACACCTTC.

The rearrangement links TRBV19 to TRBJ1-2; 7 nucleotides match TRBD1. The CDR3 is 14 residues long. V lost 5 bases and J lost 6; bases outside the gene matches: 9. Germline-derived CDR1 and CDR2 are LNHDA and SQIVND (reference sequence). The DNA for the CDR3 is TGTGCCAGTAGTGTTAGACAGGGACCGGATGGCTACACCTTC. It translates to CASSVRQGPDGYTF. Looking up the rest from reference TRBV19 and TRBJ1-2 gives the full variable domain: DGGITQSPKYLFRKEGQNVTLSCEQNLNHDAMYWYRQDPGQGLRLIYYSQIVNDFQKGDIAEGYSVSREKKESFPLTVTSAQKNPTAFYLCASSVRQGPDGYTFGSGTRLTVV.

V and J are TRBV4-2 and TRBJ1-3; no clear D. Trimming took off 0 bases at V and 3 bases at J, with 12 bases between the two ends. CDR1 and CDR2 (germline): LGHNA, YNFKEQ. This CDR3 comprises 16 residues. CDR3 residues: CASSQEVSAVGNTIYF. Here the CDR3 DNA reads TGTGCCAGCAGCCAAGAAGTGAGTGCTGTTGGAAACACCATATATTTT.

The V call is TRBV2, the J call TRBJ1-4, with unresolved D. This CDR3 comprises 15 residues. Germline assignment: CDR1 SNHLY and CDR2 FYNNEI. The V gene lost 4 bases and the J gene lost 3 bases, with 12 bases spanning the gap. The CDR3 sequence: CASSGLFQANEKLFF. The CDR3 DNA reads TGTGCCAGCAGTGGCCTTTTTCAGGCTAATGAAAAACTGTTTTTT.

V and J are TRBV19 and TRBJ2-2, with D tentatively TRBD2 (5 bases). V was shortened by 10 bases and J by 3 bases, with 9 bases between the two germline ends. This CDR3 has 12 amino acids. Germline V gene sequence: CDR1 LNHDA, CDR2 SQIVND (reference sequence). The CDR3 bases are TGTGCCACCGCGGAGGACACCGGGGAGCTGTTTTTT. The encoded protein is CATAEDTGELFF. Full variable domain (rest looked up from reference TRBV19 and TRBJ2-2): DGGITQSPKYLFRKEGQNVTLSCEQNLNHDAMYWYRQDPGQGLRLIYYSQIVNDFQKGDIAEGYSVSREKKESFPLTVTSAQKNPTAFYLCATAEDTGELFFGEGSRLTVL.

The chain couples TRBV19 to TRBJ1-1; D uncertain. The germline gives CDR1 LNHDA, CDR2 SQIVND (reference sequence). V was pared by 4 bases and J by 1 base, with 7 bases between. The length of the CDR3 is 13 residues. The DNA of the CDR3 is TGTGCCAGTAGTAAGACACAGAACACTGAAGCTTTCTTT. It encodes CASSKTQNTEAFF.

This clone has ten or more counts. The same CDR3 also results from other DNA sequences found in this sample. The chain links TRBV6-5 to TRBJ1-1; perhaps TRBD1 as D (6 bases). The length of the CDR3 is 11 residues. The V gene's germline CDR1 is MNHEY and CDR2 SVGAGI. Trimming cost V 5 bases and J 5 bases, with 6 bases left between them. The CDR3 bases are TGTGCCAGCAGTAGGGGGACTGAAGCTTTCTTT. Its translation is CASSRGTEAFF.

This chain joins TRBV19 and TRBJ1-2; D ambiguous. V dropped 6 bases and J dropped 5 bases, with 10 bases sitting between them. CDR3 length: 12 amino acids. Germline V CDR1 and CDR2: LNHDA, SQIVND (reference sequence). CDR3: CASSKEGYGYTF. CDR3 DNA sequence: TGTGCCAGTAGCAAAGAGGGTTATGGCTACACCTTC.

The rearrangement uses TRBV7-9 and TRBJ2-3; D is uncertain. With 5 bases removed from V and 2 bases from J, the gap between germline ends came to 11 bases. The germline gives CDR1 SEHNR, CDR2 FQNEAQ (reference sequence). CDR3 length equals 14 residues. The CDR3 region has the DNA TGTGCCAGCAGCGTTAGAGGCGACACAGATACGCAGTATTTT. Translated: CASSVRGDTDTQYF.

This chain uses TRBV6-5 with TRBJ1-6, with 8 bases lining up with TRBD1. The CDR3 is 15 residues long. The germline V gene encodes CDR1 MNHEY and CDR2 SVGAGI. J gave up 3 bases and V 7 bases, and 5 bases lay outside the gene matches. CDR3 region: CASKDRVVYNSPLHF. DNA for the CDR3: TGTGCCAGCAAGGACAGGGTGGTCTATAATTCACCCCTCCACTTT.

There are a few counts of this clone. The J gene is TRBJ1-1, the V gene TRBV18; possibly TRBD1 for D (5 bases). CDR1 KGHSH and CDR2 LQKENI come from the germline V gene. The CDR3 runs to 15 residues. Deletions cut 0 bases from V and 0 bases from J, with 8 bases between. The CDR3 DNA follows: TGTGCCAGCTCACCACCGACAGCGTTGAACACTGAAGCTTTCTTT. This codes for CASSPPTALNTEAFF. The full variable domain, rest sourced from reference TRBV18 and TRBJ1-1, is NAGVMQNPRHLVRRRGQEARLRCSPMKGHSHVYWYRQLPEEGLKFMVYLQKENIIDESGMPKERFSAEFPKEGPSILRIQQVVRGDSAAYFCASSPPTALNTEAFFGQGTRLTVV.

The chain has TRBV18 and TRBJ1-2; 8 bases are shared with TRBD1. Germline V lookup: CDR1 KGHSH, CDR2 LQKENI. The CDR3 runs 17 residues. Germline trimming cut 3 bases from V and 5 bases from J; bases unmatched to any gene: 14. CDR3 nucleotide sequence: TGTGCCAGCTCACCCCCAGGGACAGGATCCTCTCTATATGGCTACACCTTC. Protein product: CASSPPGTGSSLYGYTF.

This chain connects TRBV7-9 to TRBJ1-2; D call uncertain. With 5 bases removed from V and 6 bases from J, the gap between germline ends came to 13 bases. This CDR3 spans 13 amino acids. CDR1 and CDR2 (germline): SEHNR, FQNEAQ (reference sequence). In nucleotides, the CDR3 is TGTGCCAGCAGCCCCCGAGACAAGGATGGCTACACCTTC. This codes for CASSPRDKDGYTF.

V usage is TRBV5-1 and J usage is TRBJ2-1; D is possibly TRBD2 (6 bases). The V and J ends lost 0 bases and 4 bases respectively, with 11 bases between them. This CDR3 has 15 residues. Per the germline V gene, CDR1 is SGHRS and CDR2 is YFSETQ. The CDR3 region has the DNA TGCGCCAGCAGCTTGGGGTTAGCGGATTACAATGAGCAGTTCTTC. Protein: CASSLGLADYNEQFF.

The chain combines TRBV9 with TRBJ1-1; 7 bases fit TRBD1. This CDR3 contains 13 residues. Germline V gives CDR1 SGDLS, CDR2 YYNGEE. The junction had 6 bases not matched to a gene; V was cut back by 2 bases and J by 8 bases. The chain's CDR3 is CASSVAGTAEAFF. The CDR3 coding sequence is TGTGCCAGCAGCGTGGCCGGGACAGCAGAAGCTTTCTTT.

This chain connects TRBV19 to TRBJ1-5; 8 bases are shared with TRBD1. V was pared by 5 bases and J by 11 bases, with 17 bases of the junction left unmatched. This CDR3 is built from 16 residues. Germline CDR1 LNHDA, CDR2 SQIVND (reference sequence). The DNA of the CDR3 is TGTGCCAGTAGTCTTATCCAGGGGGCGATGGAAAGGGCCCAGCATTTT. It encodes CASSLIQGAMERAQHF.